This TCR beta chain was sequenced during a study of T cells in Graves' hyperthyroidism and ophthalmopathy. RNA transcripts served as the template for amplifying TCR beta CDR3 regions. The TCR CDR3 was amplified in a first-round RT-PCR using the HTBI primer set. TCRdb ran MiXCR on the multiplex PCR reads and lists one entry per CDR3 protein. The table includes hundreds of thousands of distinct CDR3 sequences, more than 13% detected once. Findings and limits, study-wide: Among thyroid clonotypes expanded above 0.001, most also appeared in blood.

Each diagnosis was grounded in clinical symptoms, serum thyroxine and TRAb, thyroid ultrasound, and orbital computed tomography. There are 11 residues in the CDR3. V lost 5 bases and J lost 9, with 8 bases in between. In germline, CDR1 is MNHNS, CDR2 SASEGT. This clonotype turned up a few times. Its antigen remains unidentified. This receptor was taken from a man aged 45-60 years with Graves' ophthalmopathy. Input material: blood. The gene calls are TRBV6-1 and TRBJ2-1; maybe TRBD2 (5 bases). CDR3 nucleotides: TGTGCCAGCAGTTACGGGGTTGAGCAGTTCTTC. Its protein is CASSYGVEQFF.